The 26 T cell receptor beta chains reported below all come from one sample, sequenced in a study of T cell changes during pregnancy in multiple sclerosis. TCRdb keeps only in-frame clones here, not all; method: immunoSEQ multiplex PCR. Of 55,000 to 85,000 clones in the sample, about 90% were seen once. The starting material was peripheral blood, obtained after pregnancy. The receptors shown here come from a female donor with multiple sclerosis, enrolled in a pregnancy study.

The chain carries TRBV6-5 and TRBJ2-2; the D gene is possibly TRBD1 (7 bases). The CDR3 totals 14 residues. CDR1 and CDR2 from the germline V gene are MNHEY and SVGAGI. The ends were cut back, 5 bases at V and 3 bases at J, with 10 bases in the middle. CDR3 bases: TGTGCCAGCAGTCAGGGGGAGGACACCGGGGAGCTGTTTTTT. This encodes CASSQGEDTGELFF.

The DNA of the CDR3 is TGTGCCAGCTCACCACCAGCCAAGGACAGCTCCTACAATGAGCAGTTCTTC. Encoded protein: CASSPPAKDSSYNEQFF. The chain joins TRBV18 to TRBJ2-1; D is possibly TRBD1 (6 bases). V lost 0 bases and J 0 bases, leaving 12 bases between the germline ends. The CDR3 has 17 residues. Germline loops: CDR1 KGHSH, CDR2 LQKENI.

J is TRBJ1-5 and V is TRBV19, with a weak D call TRBD1 (5 bases). CDR1 LNHDA and CDR2 SQIVND come from the germline V gene (reference sequence). V was clipped by 2 bases and J by 5 bases, with 16 bases between them. There are 16 residues in the CDR3. The DNA of the CDR3 is TGTGCCAGTAGTATACGACTTCAGCAGGGCCATCAGCCCCAGCATTTT. It specifies CASSIRLQQGHQPQHF.

J is TRBJ2-3 and V is TRBV6-5; 7 nucleotides align to TRBD1. V gave up 5 bases and J gave up 6 bases; unmatched junction bases: 8. Germline CDR1 and CDR2: MNHEY and SVGAGI. CDR3 length: 14 amino acids. The CDR3 reads CASSLGQAVDTQYF. As DNA, the CDR3 is TGTGCCAGCAGTCTCGGACAGGCAGTTGATACGCAGTATTTT.

CDR3 nucleotide sequence: TGTGCCAGCAACGGGGGGTCCGGGACAGGGGAATATGGCTACACCTTC. Its protein product is CASNGGSGTGEYGYTF. This chain connects TRBV5-6 to TRBJ1-2; TRBD1 matches 10 bases. Germline assignment: CDR1 SGHDT and CDR2 YYEEEE. The CDR3 is 16 residues long. V shed 6 bases and J 5 bases; nucleotides not matched to a gene: 13.

The chain links TRBV27 to TRBJ2-3; TRBD2 matches 7 bases. V lost 2 bases and J lost 2; bases outside the gene matches: 4. Germline V lookup: CDR1 MNHEY, CDR2 SMNVEV (reference sequence). CDR3 size: 15 residues. The CDR3, as DNA: TGTGCCAGCAGTTTACTAGCGGAGATCACAGATACGCAGTATTTT. It yields the protein CASSLLAEITDTQYF.

In its sample, this clone was seen a few times. This rearrangement joins TRBV29-1 to TRBJ1-3; D is uncertain. V was shortened by 4 bases and J by 4 bases, with 8 bases between the two germline ends. This CDR3 region has 12 residues. Germline V gives CDR1 SQVTM, CDR2 ANQGSEA. CDR3 region: CSVAYTGNTIYF. The DNA of the CDR3 is TGCAGCGTTGCCTATACCGGAAACACCATATATTTT.

The J gene is TRBJ2-2, the V gene TRBV7-9; D is unclear. Trimming took off 5 bases at V and 6 bases at J, with 16 bases between the two ends. The germline gives CDR1 SEHNR, CDR2 FQNEAQ (reference sequence). The CDR3 runs 15 residues. CDR3 sequence (DNA): TGTGCCAGCAGCCTTTGGATCACTGGGCCCGGGGAGCTGTTTTTT. Protein sequence: CASSLWITGPGELFF.

The chain joins TRBV19 to TRBJ2-3; 14 positions agree with TRBD2. V dropped 6 bases and J dropped 1; count of bases not matched to a gene: 9. This CDR3 has 18 amino acids. The germline V gene has CDR1 LNHDA and CDR2 SQIVND (reference sequence). In DNA form, the CDR3 reads TGTGCCAGTAGCCGCGGGACTAGCGGGAGTTTAGGCACAGATACGCAGTATTTT. Protein product: CASSRGTSGSLGTDTQYF.

For the CDR3, the DNA is TGCGCCAGCAGCTGGACTAGCGGGGGTAATGAGCAGTTCTTC. This gives the protein CASSWTSGGNEQFF. The rearrangement joins TRBV5-1 to TRBJ2-1; 13 nucleotides match TRBD2. This CDR3 contains 14 residues. Trimming cost V 3 bases and J 7 bases; bases outside gene matches: 1. Germline CDR1 reads SGHRS; CDR2 reads YFSETQ.

This CDR3 reads CAIRGTRGDQETQYF. Here the CDR3 DNA reads TGTGCCATCAGAGGGACCCGGGGGGACCAAGAGACCCAGTACTTC. The chain is built from TRBV10-3 and TRBJ2-5; TRBD2 matches 7 bases. The germline gives CDR1 ENHRY, CDR2 SYGVKD. There are 15 residues in the CDR3. Losses at the gene ends were 6 bases for V and 0 bases for J; bases not matched to a gene: 7.

The chain recombines TRBV5-4 with TRBJ2-1; D perhaps matches TRBD1 (6 bases). The ends were cut back, 5 bases at V and 4 bases at J, with 16 bases in the middle. Germline V CDR1 and CDR2: SGHNT, YYREEE (reference sequence). CDR3 length: 15 amino acids. CDR3 nucleotides: TGTGCCAGCAGATACCGGGACACCGGGTACAATGAGCAGTTCTTC. This translates into CASRYRDTGYNEQFF.

The genes are TRBV7-7 and TRBJ2-1, with D maybe TRBD2 (5 bases). Between the trimmed V and J ends, which lost 2 bases and 5 bases, there was a span of 10 bases. The CDR3 has 14 residues. Germline CDR1 and CDR2: SSHAT and FNYEAQ (reference sequence). The CDR3 is CASSLISGHNEQFF. The CDR3 nucleotides read TGTGCCAGCAGCTTAATAAGCGGCCACAATGAGCAGTTCTTC. The full variable domain, rest sourced from reference TRBV7-7 and TRBJ2-1, is GAGVSQSPRYKVTKRGQDVTLRCDPISSHATLYWYQQALGQGPEFLTYFNYEAQPDKSGLPSDRFSAERPEGSISTLTIQRTEQRDSAMYRCASSLISGHNEQFFGPGTRLTVL.

The V call is TRBV7-2, the J call TRBJ2-5; maybe TRBD2 (7 bases). This CDR3 comprises 18 residues. The V gene's germline CDR1 is SGHTA and CDR2 FQGNSA. V was shortened by 0 bases and J by 5 bases, with 22 bases between the two germline ends. CDR3 in amino acids: CASSLAGGASFFGETQYF. The DNA for the CDR3 is TGTGCCAGCAGCTTAGCTGGGGGGGCTAGCTTCTTCGGCGAGACCCAGTACTTC.

The rearrangement joins TRBV5-1 to TRBJ2-1; D uncertain. Germline V gene lookup returns CDR1 SGHRS and CDR2 YFSETQ. The length of the CDR3 is 14 residues. Trimming removed 4 bases at V and 0 bases at J, with 8 bases between. CDR3 sequence reads: CASSVTVSYNEQFF. The CDR3 DNA reads TGCGCCAGCAGCGTGACTGTCTCCTACAATGAGCAGTTCTTC.

The chain uses TRBV21-1 and TRBJ2-5; the DNA was not used to check the table's D call, TRBD2. TRBV21-1 is a pseudogene. The CDR3 totals 14 residues. The CDR3 loop is CASSLREAEETQYF. The CDR3 nucleotides are TGTGCCAGCAGCCTCCGGGAGGCAGAAGAGACCCAGTACTTC.

This chain connects TRBV7-9 to TRBJ2-3, with 7 bases lining up with TRBD1. Trimming took 5 bases from V and 4 from J; bases not matched to a gene: 6. Per the germline V gene, CDR1 is SEHNR and CDR2 is FQNEAQ (reference sequence). The CDR3 has 14 residues. The CDR3 bases are TGTGCCAGCAGCCTCGGGACAGAGGCAGATACGCAGTATTTT. Protein sequence: CASSLGTEADTQYF.

Notes on this clone: This sample includes further DNA sequences coding for the same CDR3. The chain links TRBV7-9 to TRBJ1-1; D call uncertain. The ends were cut back, 1 base at V and 0 bases at J, with 6 bases in the middle. Germline assignment: CDR1 SEHNR and CDR2 FQNEAQ (reference sequence). The CDR3 sequence is 14 residues long. CDR3 protein: CASSLGQMNTEAFF. CDR3 in DNA: TGTGCCAGCAGCTTAGGGCAGATGAACACTGAAGCTTTCTTT.

The V call is TRBV5-1, the J call TRBJ2-7; possibly TRBD2 for D (5 bases). V shed 2 bases and J shed 1 base, with 16 bases lying between them. Per germline, CDR1 SGHRS and CDR2 YFSETQ. The length of the CDR3 is 16 residues. The CDR3 loop reads CASSLNFGLESYEQYF. The CDR3 DNA reads TGCGCCAGCAGCTTAAACTTTGGACTGGAATCCTACGAGCAGTACTTC.

The CDR3 DNA follows: TGCGCCAGCAGTGACGGACTAGCGGGGACTTACGAGCAGTACTTC. Translating it yields CASSDGLAGTYEQYF. The rearrangement joins TRBV10-2 to TRBJ2-7, with 12 bases lining up with TRBD2. The length of the CDR3 is 15 residues. The J segment lost 4 bases and the V segment lost 3 bases, leaving 4 bases of the junction unmatched. The V gene's germline CDR1 is WSHSY and CDR2 SAAADI.

V gene TRBV5-1 combines with J gene TRBJ1-2, with D perhaps TRBD1 (5 bases). Germline CDR1 is SGHRS and CDR2 is YFSETQ. There are 13 residues in the CDR3. The germline V and J ends were trimmed by 4 bases and 5 bases, with 12 bases remaining between them. The CDR3 loop is CASSPLAGYGYTF. The DNA for the CDR3 is TGCGCCAGCAGCCCTTTAGCAGGGTATGGCTACACCTTC.

The table lists this clone with a count of one. Here the CDR3 reads CAISSGTDHDGYTF. CDR3 nucleotide sequence: TGTGCCATCAGTTCCGGGACAGACCATGATGGCTACACCTTC. The V and J genes are TRBV10-3 and TRBJ1-2, with 7 nucleotides matching TRBD1. Looked up from germline, CDR1 is ENHRY and CDR2 is SYGVKD. The CDR3 has 14 amino acids. Losses at the gene ends were 5 bases for V and 6 bases for J; bases not matched to a gene: 9.

The V call is TRBV29-1, the J call TRBJ2-7; tentatively, D is TRBD1 (5 bases). The CDR3 sequence is 11 residues long. Germline V CDR1 and CDR2: SQVTM, ANQGSEA. The V gene lost 0 bases and the J gene lost 6 bases, with 6 bases spanning the gap. The CDR3 here is CSVEEGLEQYF. The CDR3 DNA reads as TGCAGCGTTGAAGAGGGGCTCGAGCAGTACTTC.

The J gene is TRBJ2-1, the V gene TRBV7-6, with 8 bases aligning to TRBD1. CDR3 length: 13 amino acids. Trimming removed 5 bases from V and 10 bases from J; junction bases left unmatched: 7. Germline V gene sequence: CDR1 SGHVS, CDR2 FNYEAQ. CDR3 amino acids: CASSPDRGQEQFF. In nucleotides, the CDR3 is TGTGCCAGCAGCCCTGACAGGGGCCAGGAGCAGTTCTTC.

The genes are TRBV5-4 and TRBJ1-1; 9 bases are a match to TRBD1. V lost 1 base to trimming and J lost 7 bases; unmatched junction nucleotides: 5. This CDR3 is 14 amino acids long. Germline CDR1 and CDR2: SGHNT and YYREEE (reference sequence). The CDR3 nucleotides are TGTGCCAGCAGCTTGAGACAGGGGGAGATTGAAGCTTTCTTT. Protein: CASSLRQGEIEAFF.

The V gene is TRBV28, the J gene TRBJ2-7; TRBD1 matches at 7 bases. The CDR3 has 10 residues. Germline V lookup: CDR1 MDHEN, CDR2 SYDVKM. This CDR3 is CPQGCREQYF. The CDR3 nucleotides read TGTCCACAGGGGTGTAGGGAGCAGTACTTC.